The clone carrying this T cell receptor (beta chain) was detected only a few times. TCRdb called the RT-PCR reads again in MiXCR, with one record for every CDR3 protein. The sample has hundreds of thousands of distinct CDR3 sequences, roughly 16% seen once. This sample is drawn from a study of patients and donors after allogeneic stem cell transplantation. The specimen was blood, either unsorted or a sorted T cell fraction (not recorded which). The origin of this receptor is a human donor who was either an allogeneic HSCT recipient or a stem cell or donor lymphocyte infusion donor (not recorded which). It is not recorded whose cells these are; they may come from a transplant donor.

The DNA of the CDR3 is TGTGCCAGCATACAAGGGGGTGCCTACGAGCAGTACTTC. Its translation: CASIQGGAYEQYF. The V gene is TRBV7-8, the J gene TRBJ2-7, with a tentative D call TRBD1 (6 bases). The length of the CDR3 is 13 residues. Germline CDR1 reads SGHVS; CDR2 reads FQNEAQ. V lost 7 bases and J lost 2, with 12 bases in between. The full variable domain, with the rest looked up from reference TRBV7-8 and TRBJ2-7, is GAGVSQSPRYKVAKRGQDVALRCDPISGHVSLFWYQQALGQGPEFLTYFQNEAQLDKSGLPSDRFFAERPEGSVSTLKIQRTQQEDSAVYLCASIQGGAYEQYFGPGTRLTVT.